A selection of T cell receptor beta chains follows, all from one sample in a study of T cell repertoires in cytomegalovirus infection. These receptors are not linked to any known antigen. TCRdb re-derived calls from the reads in MiXCR, one entry per CDR3 protein. The table shows 300,000 or so distinct CDR3 sequences, with roughly 25% occurring only once. The material was cultured PBMCs, obtained from culture after CMV antigen stimulation. These receptors all come from a human donor in good health (CMV status not recorded). Some clones in this sample may be carry-over from other donors' samples. CDR3s include the opening cysteine and the closing phenylalanine or tryptophan. A D gene is named only where the DNA matches it firmly. Only some rows state a clone size, as once, few, many or a class for expanded clones.

J | D | size | V | CDR3 | DNA
TRBJ1-6 | . | . | TRBV10-2 | CASSEGRSSPLHF | TGCGCCAGCAGTGAGGGTAGGAGTTCACCCCTCCACTTT
TRBJ1-1 | . | . | TRBV28 | CASSFSGRGTEAFF | TGTGCCAGCAGTTTTAGCGGCAGGGGCACTGAAGCTTTCTTT
TRBJ2-1 | TRBD2 | many | TRBV7-6 | CASKKGASGTPNNEQFF | TGTGCCAGCAAGAAGGGGGCTAGCGGGACTCCCAACAATGAGCAGTTCTTC
TRBJ2-5 | TRBD1 | many | TRBV28 | CASSRPTGGKKTQYF | TGTGCCAGCAGTCGCCCCACAGGGGGCAAAAAGACCCAGTACTTC
TRBJ1-4 | . | few | TRBV6-5 | CASSASTVRNEKLFF | TGTGCCAGCAGTGCCTCGACGGTTAGGAATGAAAAACTGTTTTTT
TRBJ2-4 | . | . | TRBV12-3/TRBV12-4 | CASRQGVEHIQYF | TGTGCCAGCAGACAGGGTGTGGAACACATTCAGTACTTC
TRBJ1-4 | . | . | TRBV9 | CASSVQGSNEKLFF | TGTGCCAGCAGCGTACAGGGCTCTAATGAAAAACTGTTTTTT
TRBJ2-3 | . | . | TRBV11-2 | CASSRGDTDTQYF | TGTGCCAGCAGCCGAGGGGACACAGATACGCAGTATTTT
TRBJ2-1 | TRBD2 | few | TRBV11-2 | CASSLDLPRLAGRGEQFF | TGTGCCAGCAGCTTAGATCTCCCTAGACTAGCGGGGAGGGGGGAGCAGTTCTTC
TRBJ1-5 | TRBD1 | many | TRBV12-3/TRBV12-4 | CASSSTGTGNIHQPQHF | TGTGCCAGCAGTTCGACCGGGACAGGGAATATTCATCAGCCCCAGCATTTT
TRBJ2-1 | TRBD2 | . | TRBV10-3 | CAITLAGGNEQFF | TGTGCCATCACCCTAGCGGGAGGCAATGAGCAGTTCTTC
TRBJ2-2 | TRBD2 | many | TRBV7-2 | CASSSHLAGGTGELFF | TGTGCCAGCAGCAGTCACCTAGCGGGAGGGACCGGGGAGCTGTTTTTT
TRBJ2-3 | TRBD2 | few | TRBV20-1 | CSATPPGGSTDTQYF | TGCAGTGCTACCCCGCCCGGGGGGAGCACAGATACGCAGTATTTT
TRBJ2-1 | TRBD2 | . | TRBV6-5 | CASSYRQAAGGANEQFF | TGTGCCAGCAGTTATCGGCAGGCAGCGGGAGGGGCAAATGAGCAGTTCTTC
TRBJ1-5 | TRBD1 | . | TRBV30 | CAWAGTANQPQHF | TGTGCCTGGGCCGGGACAGCAAATCAGCCCCAGCATTTT
TRBJ1-3 | . | . | TRBV6-6 | CASSRLADQVGNTIYF | TGTGCCAGCAGTCGGTTGGCGGATCAGGTCGGAAACACCATATATTTT
TRBJ1-5 | . | . | TRBV19 | CASSRSGERSQPQHF | TGTGCCAGTTCTCGGAGCGGGGAAAGGAGTCAGCCCCAGCATTTT
TRBJ2-1 | . | many | TRBV7-2 | CASSLGIQGNEQFF | TGTGCCAGCAGCTTAGGGATCCAAGGGAATGAGCAGTTCTTC
TRBJ1-1 | . | many | TRBV6-5 | CASSSSTRSNTEAFF | TGTGCCAGCAGTTCCTCGACAAGGTCTAACACTGAAGCTTTCTTT
TRBJ2-3 | TRBD2 | many | TRBV7-9 | CASSFGTGTSELTDTQYF | TGTGCCAGCAGCTTTGGGACCGGGACTAGCGAACTCACAGATACGCAGTATTTT
TRBJ1-5 | TRBD1 | many | TRBV12-3/TRBV12-4 | CASRTGQYNQPQHF | TGTGCCAGCAGGACAGGGCAATACAATCAGCCCCAGCATTTT
TRBJ1-5 | . | . | TRBV6-4 | CASSPTTDSNQPQHF | TGTGCCAGCAGCCCGACGACAGACAGCAATCAGCCCCAGCATTTT
TRBJ2-6 | TRBD2 | few | TRBV11-2 | CASSPLLAGSGGANVLTF | TGTGCCAGCAGCCCCTTACTAGCGGGGTCTGGAGGGGCCAACGTCCTGACTTTC
TRBJ1-5 | . | few | TRBV19 | CASRGGTSNQPQHF | TGTGCCAGTAGGGGGGGGACTAGCAATCAGCCCCAGCATTTT
TRBJ2-4 | . | few | TRBV20-1 | CSARDLWGGMFF | TGCAGTGCTAGAGATCTCTGGGGCGGGATGTTTTTC
TRBJ2-5 | TRBD2 | . | TRBV6-2/TRBV6-3 | CASSMRSSGSTQYF | TGTGCCAGCAGTATGAGGAGTAGCGGGAGCACCCAGTACTTC
TRBJ1-2 | TRBD1 | few | TRBV3-1 | CASSHFGQGGGYTF | TGTGCCAGCAGCCACTTTGGACAGGGCGGAGGCTACACCTTC
TRBJ2-1 | . | few | TRBV12-3/TRBV12-4 | CASNTASSYNEQFF | TGTGCCAGCAATACAGCGAGCTCCTACAATGAGCAGTTCTTC
TRBJ2-5 | TRBD2 | . | TRBV29-1 | CSVPSGSGETQYF | TGCAGCGTTCCTAGCGGAAGCGGAGAGACCCAGTACTTC
TRBJ1-1 | TRBD1 | few | TRBV29-1 | CSVANRGGTEAFF | TGCAGCGTCGCCAACAGGGGTGGAACTGAAGCTTTCTTT
TRBJ1-1 | TRBD1 | once | TRBV5-1 | CASSLRQGETEAFF | TGCGCCAGCAGCTTACGACAGGGGGAGACTGAAGCTTTCTTT